The 4 T cell receptor beta chains presented below share a single source sample, sequenced in a study of cytomegalovirus exposure and HLA in healthy donors. The PCR was carried out with 60 Vbeta primers and 13 Jbeta primers. The method was immunoSEQ multiplex PCR; TCRdb's version includes in-frame clones alone and lacks a portion of them. The sample has some 190,000 clones, 75% to 85% seen once. Sample: PBMCs. The receptors derive from a man younger than 30 in good health and CMV-seronegative.

This clone appeared a few times. J is TRBJ2-1 and V is TRBV5-1, with a tentative D call TRBD2 (6 bases). Germline V lookup: CDR1 SGHRS, CDR2 YFSETQ. Trimming took 4 bases from V and 0 from J, leaving 14 bases between them. The CDR3 runs to 16 residues. This chain's CDR3 is CASSLVGGPSYNEQFF. In nucleotides, the CDR3 is TGCGCCAGCAGCCTCGTCGGGGGACCCTCCTACAATGAGCAGTTCTTC.

This clone was seen a single time. The V gene is TRBV5-1, the J gene TRBJ2-7; D uncertain. CDR3 length equals 13 residues. The germline gives CDR1 SGHRS, CDR2 YFSETQ. V lost 0 bases, J lost 7 bases, and 11 bases lay in between. The chain's CDR3 is CASSLAGRSEQYF. CDR3 DNA sequence: TGCGCCAGCAGCTTGGCCGGTAGATCGGAGCAGTACTTC.

The genes are TRBV5-5 and TRBJ1-1, with D tentatively TRBD1 (6 bases). This CDR3 is 16 amino acids long. V lost 0 bases to trimming and J lost 4 bases, with 16 bases between them. In germline, CDR1 is SGHKS, CDR2 YYEKEE (reference sequence). This CDR3 is CASSLDSGVSSTEAFF. The CDR3 DNA follows: TGTGCCAGCAGCTTGGACTCAGGGGTAAGCAGCACTGAAGCTTTCTTT.

V is TRBV5-1 and J is TRBJ2-3; D may be TRBD2 (6 bases). V was cut by 2 bases and J by 2 bases, with 18 bases left in between. CDR1 and CDR2 (germline): SGHRS, YFSETQ. The CDR3 is 17 residues long. The CDR3 here is CASSFPSDEGYTDTQYF. CDR3 DNA sequence: TGCGCCAGCAGCTTTCCTAGCGATGAGGGTTACACAGATACGCAGTATTTT. The full variable domain, with the rest looked up from reference TRBV5-1 and TRBJ2-3, is KAGVTQTPRYLIKTRGQQVTLSCSPISGHRSVSWYQQTPGQGLQFLFEYFSETQRNKGNFPGRFSGRQFSNSRSEMNVSTLELGDSALYLCASSFPSDEGYTDTQYFGPGTRLTVL.